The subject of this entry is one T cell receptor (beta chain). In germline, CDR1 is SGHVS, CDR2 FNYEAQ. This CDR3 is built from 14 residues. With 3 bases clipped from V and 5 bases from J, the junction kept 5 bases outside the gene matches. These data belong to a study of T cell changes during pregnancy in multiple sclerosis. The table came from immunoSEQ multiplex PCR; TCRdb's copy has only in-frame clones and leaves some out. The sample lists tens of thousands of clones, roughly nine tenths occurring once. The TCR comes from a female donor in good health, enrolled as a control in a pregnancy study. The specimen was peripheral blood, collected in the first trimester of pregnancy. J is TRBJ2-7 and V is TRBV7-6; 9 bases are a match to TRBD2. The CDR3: CASSLAGGPDEQYF. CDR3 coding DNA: TGTGCCAGCAGCTTGGCGGGGGGGCCGGACGAGCAGTACTTC.